This note documents a single T cell receptor beta chain sequence. Under the authors' procedure: Nucleated cell counts were estimated from reference gene primer amplification. Clones were read by immunoSEQ multiplex PCR, and TCRdb kept only the in-frame ones, dropping some. V and J calls and clone size are as listed in that table; D and trimming were resolved from the DNA. The sample lists 140,000 or so clones, 87% occurring once. This sample was included in a study of blood T cell repertoires in COVID-19. Overall study context: Both acute and convalescent COVID-19 samples were obtained from the United States, Italy and Spain. PBMCs, B-cell-depleted T cells, or T cells provided the cDNA or gDNA that made up the material.

Germline V gene sequence: CDR1 LNHDA, CDR2 SQIVND (reference sequence). The CDR3 has 16 amino acids. V dropped 7 bases and J dropped 3 bases, with 20 bases sitting between them. The sequenced sample was peripheral blood. The chain uses TRBV19 and TRBJ2-3, with D perhaps matching TRBD1 (6 bases). This clonotype originated in a woman aged 50 to 60 with active or convalescent COVID-19. DNA of the CDR3: TGTGCCAGTAAGGGGGACCGTCTTTCCTTAACAGATACGCAGTATTTT. Its translation: CASKGDRLSLTDTQYF. The full variable domain, in which reference TRBV19 and TRBJ2-3 provide the parts outside the CDR3, is DGGITQSPKYLFRKEGQNVTLSCEQNLNHDAMYWYRQDPGQGLRLIYYSQIVNDFQKGDIAEGYSVSREKKESFPLTVTSAQKNPTAFYLCASKGDRLSLTDTQYFGPGTRLTVL.